The entry below gives a single T cell receptor (beta chain) sequence along with its context. Its antigen is undetermined. The repertoire was sequenced with immunoSEQ multiplex PCR; TCRdb's copy has only in-frame clones and lacks some. Here the sample spans over a million clones, approximately 96% being singletons. The sample comes from a study of shared clonotypes between healthy human individuals. As for the study in general: A couple of women and three men aged 18 to 49 made up the donors. The study's findings and limits: Measured sharing among donors was expected to vary with sequencing depth. Naive CD4 clonotypes were shared across a few donors at roughly 5%.

The CDR3 length is 14 residues. The germline CDR1 and CDR2 sequences are WSHSY and SAAADI. V lost 5 bases and J lost 3; bases outside the gene matches: 6. The V gene is TRBV10-2, the J gene TRBJ2-7; 8 bases match TRBD1. The sequenced sample consisted of naive CD4+ T cells sorted from blood. As to subset: CD45RA+ positively selected. This TCR derives from a man younger than 40 in good health. The CDR3 reads CASSRDRRFYEQYF. The DNA for the CDR3 is TGCGCCAGCAGTAGGGACAGGCGCTTCTACGAGCAGTACTTC.